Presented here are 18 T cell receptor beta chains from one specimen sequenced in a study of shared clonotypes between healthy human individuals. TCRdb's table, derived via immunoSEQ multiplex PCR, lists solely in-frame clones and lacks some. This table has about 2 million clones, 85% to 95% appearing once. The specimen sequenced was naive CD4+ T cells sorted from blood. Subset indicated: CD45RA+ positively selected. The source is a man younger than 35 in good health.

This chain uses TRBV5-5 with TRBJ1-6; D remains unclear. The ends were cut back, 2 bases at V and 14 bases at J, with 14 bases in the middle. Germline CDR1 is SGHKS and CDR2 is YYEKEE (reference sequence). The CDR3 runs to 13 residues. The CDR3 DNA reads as TGTGCCAGCAGCTTCGACGGAATTTTAGCCCTCCACTTT. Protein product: CASSFDGILALHF.

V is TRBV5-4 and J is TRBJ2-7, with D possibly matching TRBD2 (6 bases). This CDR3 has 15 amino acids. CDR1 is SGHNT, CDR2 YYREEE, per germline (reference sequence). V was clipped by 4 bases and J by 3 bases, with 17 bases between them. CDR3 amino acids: CASSSMEAGNYEQYF. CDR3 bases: TGTGCCAGCAGCAGCATGGAGGCGGGGAACTACGAGCAGTACTTC.

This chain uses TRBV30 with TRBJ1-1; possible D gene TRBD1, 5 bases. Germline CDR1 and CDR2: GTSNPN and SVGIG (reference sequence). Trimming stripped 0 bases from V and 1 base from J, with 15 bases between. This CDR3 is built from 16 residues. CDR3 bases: TGTGCCTGGAGTGTGTCTATAGGGGCTAGGAACACTGAAGCTTTCTTT. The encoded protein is CAWSVSIGARNTEAFF.

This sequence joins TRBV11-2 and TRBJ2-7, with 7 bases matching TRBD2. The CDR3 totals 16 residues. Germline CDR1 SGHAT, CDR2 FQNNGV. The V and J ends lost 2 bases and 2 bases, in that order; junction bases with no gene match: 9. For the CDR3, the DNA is TGTGCCAGCAGCTTAAGGGAGCGGGGCACAGCCTACGAGCAGTACTTC. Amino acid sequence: CASSLRERGTAYEQYF.

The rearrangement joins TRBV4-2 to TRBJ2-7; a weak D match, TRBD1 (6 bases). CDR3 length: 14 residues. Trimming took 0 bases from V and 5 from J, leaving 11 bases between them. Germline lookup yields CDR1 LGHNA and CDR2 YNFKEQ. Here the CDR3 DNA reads TGTGCCAGCAGCCAAGATCGGTCAGGGGACGAGCAGTACTTC. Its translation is CASSQDRSGDEQYF.

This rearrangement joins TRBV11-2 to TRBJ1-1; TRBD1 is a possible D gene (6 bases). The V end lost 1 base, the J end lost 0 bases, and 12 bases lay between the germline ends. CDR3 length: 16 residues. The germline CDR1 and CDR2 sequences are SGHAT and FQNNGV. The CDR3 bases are TGTGCCAGCAGCTTAGTACCGGGGGCGTTGAACACTGAAGCTTTCTTT. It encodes CASSLVPGALNTEAFF.

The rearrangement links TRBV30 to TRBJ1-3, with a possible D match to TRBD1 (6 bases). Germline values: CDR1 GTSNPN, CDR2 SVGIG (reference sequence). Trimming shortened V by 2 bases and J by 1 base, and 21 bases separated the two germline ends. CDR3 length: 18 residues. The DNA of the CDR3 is TGTGCCTGGAGTTTAGGCCAGGGGTCATCGATATCTGGAAACACCATATATTTT. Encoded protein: CAWSLGQGSSISGNTIYF.

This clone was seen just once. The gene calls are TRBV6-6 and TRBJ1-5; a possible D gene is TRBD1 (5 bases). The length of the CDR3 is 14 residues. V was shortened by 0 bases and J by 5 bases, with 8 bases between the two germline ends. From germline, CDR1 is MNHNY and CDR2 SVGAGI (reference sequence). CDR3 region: CASSYSSGYQPQHF. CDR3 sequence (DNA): TGTGCCAGCAGTTACTCCTCAGGGTATCAGCCCCAGCATTTT.

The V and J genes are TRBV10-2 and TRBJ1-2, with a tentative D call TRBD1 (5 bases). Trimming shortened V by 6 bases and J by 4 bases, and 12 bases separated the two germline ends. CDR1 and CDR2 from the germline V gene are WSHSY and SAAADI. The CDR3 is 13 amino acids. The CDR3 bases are TGCGCCAGCAGCCTGACAGAGGCCTATGGCTACACCTTC. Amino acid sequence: CASSLTEAYGYTF.

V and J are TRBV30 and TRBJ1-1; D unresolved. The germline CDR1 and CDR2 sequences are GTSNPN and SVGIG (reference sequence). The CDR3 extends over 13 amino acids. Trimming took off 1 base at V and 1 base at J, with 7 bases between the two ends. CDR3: CAWSGFSNTEAFF. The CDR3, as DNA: TGTGCCTGGAGTGGGTTTTCGAACACTGAAGCTTTCTTT. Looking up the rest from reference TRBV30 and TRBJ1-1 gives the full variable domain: SQTIHQWPATLVQPVGSPLSLECTVEGTSNPNLYWYRQAAGRGLQLLFYSVGIGQISSEVPQNLSASRPQDRQFILSSKKLLLSDSGFYLCAWSGFSNTEAFFGQGTRLTVV.

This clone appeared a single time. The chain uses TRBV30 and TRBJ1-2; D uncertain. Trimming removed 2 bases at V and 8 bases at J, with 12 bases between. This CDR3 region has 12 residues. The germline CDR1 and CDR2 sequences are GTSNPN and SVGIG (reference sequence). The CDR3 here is CAWSPPFGGYTF. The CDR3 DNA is TGTGCCTGGAGTCCTCCGTTCGGGGGCTACACCTTC.

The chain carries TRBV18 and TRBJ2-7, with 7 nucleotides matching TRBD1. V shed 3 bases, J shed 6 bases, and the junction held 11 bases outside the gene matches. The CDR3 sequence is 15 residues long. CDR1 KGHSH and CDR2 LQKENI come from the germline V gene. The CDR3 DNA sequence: TGTGCCAGCTCACCGAAGACAGGGTCAACACCCGAGCAGTACTTC. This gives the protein CASSPKTGSTPEQYF.

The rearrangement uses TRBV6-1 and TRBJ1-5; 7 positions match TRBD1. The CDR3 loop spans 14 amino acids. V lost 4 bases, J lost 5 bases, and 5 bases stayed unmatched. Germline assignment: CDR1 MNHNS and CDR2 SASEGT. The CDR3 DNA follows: TGTGCCAGCAGTGCTTCAGGGGGAGATCAGCCCCAGCATTTT. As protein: CASSASGGDQPQHF.

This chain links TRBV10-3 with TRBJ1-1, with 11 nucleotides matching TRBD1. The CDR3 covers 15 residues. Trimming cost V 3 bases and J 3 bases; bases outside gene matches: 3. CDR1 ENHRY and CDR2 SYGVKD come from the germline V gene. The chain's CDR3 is CAISEGGQGDTEAFF. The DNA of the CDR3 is TGTGCCATCAGTGAAGGGGGACAGGGGGACACTGAAGCTTTCTTT.

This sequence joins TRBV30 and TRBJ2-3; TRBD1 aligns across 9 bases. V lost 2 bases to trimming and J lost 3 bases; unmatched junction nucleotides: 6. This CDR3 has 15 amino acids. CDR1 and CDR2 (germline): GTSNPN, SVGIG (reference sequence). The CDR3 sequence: CAWSKTGGWTDTQYF. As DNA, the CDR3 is TGTGCCTGGAGTAAGACAGGGGGTTGGACAGATACGCAGTATTTT.

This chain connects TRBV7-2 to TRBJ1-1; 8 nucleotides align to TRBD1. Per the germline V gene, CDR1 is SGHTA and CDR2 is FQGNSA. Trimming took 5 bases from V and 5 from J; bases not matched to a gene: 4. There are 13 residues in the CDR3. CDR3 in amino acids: CASSLRQGTEAFF. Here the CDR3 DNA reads TGTGCCAGCAGCCTCCGACAGGGGACTGAAGCTTTCTTT.

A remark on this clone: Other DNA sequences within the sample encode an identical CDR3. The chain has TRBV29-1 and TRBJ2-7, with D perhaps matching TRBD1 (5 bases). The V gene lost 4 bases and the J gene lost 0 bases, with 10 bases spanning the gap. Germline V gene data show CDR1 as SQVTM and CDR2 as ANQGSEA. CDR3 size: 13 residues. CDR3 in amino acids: CSVVPGSSYEQYF. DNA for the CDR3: TGCAGCGTTGTACCAGGGTCCTCCTACGAGCAGTACTTC.

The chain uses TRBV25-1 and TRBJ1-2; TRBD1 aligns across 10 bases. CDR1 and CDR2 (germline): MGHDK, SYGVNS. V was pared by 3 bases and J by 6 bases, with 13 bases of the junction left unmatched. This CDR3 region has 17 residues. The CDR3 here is CASSDLPGQGRIDGYTF. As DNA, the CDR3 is TGTGCCAGCAGTGACTTACCGGGACAGGGGAGGATTGATGGCTACACCTTC.